This T cell receptor (beta chain) was found in a study of blood T cell repertoires in COVID-19 (TCRdb year 2020). Study-level background: Collaborator samples came from the United States, Italy and Spain and covered acute and convalescent phases of COVID-19. The prospective study material was composed of cDNA or gDNA derived from T cells, B-cell-depleted T cells, or PBMCs. Deeply sampled blood TCRbeta repertoires from subjects exposed to, actively infected with, or recovered from COVID-19 were included in the dataset. The repertoires were released in a freely available public database intended as a resource for research on the immune response to SARS-CoV-2. The samples were drawn from two sources: the first 160 participants of the ongoing ImmuneRACE study, and 1,200 or so subjects contributed by 6 global collaborators. Nearly every sample came with metadata listing a de-identified subject ID, COVID-19 status, age in years and sex. Where available, HLA class I and class II types were taken from metadata supplied by the sample provider and were not determined by assay-based typing.

TCRbeta CDR3 regions were amplified from genomic DNA using the immunoSEQ Assay, a bias-controlled multiplex PCR. Turning to the authors' computational methods: Within the assay, amplification of reference gene primers was used to estimate how many nucleated cells each sample contained. To quantify the absolute abundance of each unique TCRbeta CDR3 rearrangement, sequence reads were collapsed and filtered. Productive Simpson clonality was computed per sample as the square root of Simpson's diversity index over productive rearrangements. TCRdb's version of the immuneACCESS table is confined to in-frame rearrangements and falls short of the full clone set. An unresolved V gene accounts for under half of the shortfall where checked; the remainder is of unknown origin. D and trimming come from the DNA, and the V and J calls and clone size come from that table. The sample table shows 260,000 or so clones, and 83% are seen once. Around 3.5% of the sample comes from the top ten.

As for this clone: There is no known antigen for this receptor. No base quality information exists; no much larger clone differs at one position.

Broader findings and caveats from the paper: The amount of clinical and demographic metadata varied by source and participant and was provided uncurated.

Enrolling through a virtual design, the prospective study's participants ranged in age from roughly 18 to 89 years and lived across some 22 United States geographic areas. In the prospective study, cohorts were assigned on the basis of participant-reported clinical history obtained from a screening survey and a study questionnaire. Exposed participants had been in contact, within 2 weeks of entering the study, with a person who had a PCR-confirmed or clinician-diagnosed case of COVID-19. Mobile phlebotomists in the prospective study collected whole blood, serum and a nasopharyngeal or oropharyngeal swab from every participant. Additional blood draws and questionnaires over a 2-month period could optionally be provided by prospective study participants. Blood samples from the prospective study were shipped frozen or at room temperature prior to DNA extraction. Clipping removes 11 bases from V and 1 base from J, with 8 as the unmatched junction base count. The CDR3 runs 13 residues from the cysteine to the phenylalanine. The CDR3 DNA has 39 bases and is translated from base 1. Looking up the germline V gene yields CDR1 SNHLY and CDR2 FYNNEI.

The V gene is TRBV2 and the J gene is TRBJ2-7; 7 central nucleotides agree with TRBD2. The clonotype originates from a woman between 35 and 50 years old who had been exposed to COVID-19. The sample consisted of PBMCs or T cells enriched from blood (not recorded which). Here the CDR3 is given as CAGSSGDSYEQYF. The DNA is as follows: TGTGCCGGCTCTAGCGGAGATTCCTACGAGCAGTACTTC.